Detailed here is one T cell receptor beta chain. Germline V CDR1 and CDR2: MDHEN, SYDVKM. Trimming took 3 bases from V and 2 from J, leaving 11 bases between them. The CDR3 has 15 residues. The record originates from a study of blood T cell repertoires in COVID-19. About the study: Researchers got acute and convalescent COVID-19 samples from the United States, Italy and Spain. PBMCs, B-cell-depleted T cells, or T cells provided the cDNA or gDNA that made up the material.

Some clones are missing from TCRdb's copy, which holds only in-frame ones; the method was immunoSEQ multiplex PCR. The sample shows 130,000 or so clones, 70% to 90% of them seen only once. This clonotype was sampled from a man between 65 and 85 years old with active COVID-19. The rearrangement links TRBV28 to TRBJ1-5; a weak D match, TRBD1 (5 bases). Material: peripheral blood. CDR3 sequence reads: CASSFGGWRNQPQHF. The CDR3 DNA sequence: TGTGCCAGCAGTTTCGGGGGATGGCGCAATCAGCCCCAGCATTTT.